A selection of T cell receptor beta chains follows, all from one sample in a study of T cell responses to AZD1222 COVID-19 vaccine. The table came from immunoSEQ multiplex PCR; TCRdb's copy has only in-frame clones and leaves some out. The sample includes around 100,000 clones, approximately 87% of them seen just once. Sample: peripheral blood, taken on day 0 of AZD1222 vaccination. The receptors come from an adult in good health. Each CDR3 is given with its conserved first and last residue. A D gene is named only where the DNA matches it firmly. Part of the rows lack a size; the others show once, few, many or a class for expanded clones.

CDR3 DNA,CDR3 protein,J gene,CDR3 length,clone size,V gene,D gene
TGTGCCAGCAGCAGGGACCACTTCCTCGCGGGCTACGAGCAGTACTTC,CASSRDHFLAGYEQYF,TRBJ2-7,16,-,TRBV21-1,-
TGCGCCAGCAGCCCGAGGACAGTCGGGGGGAATTCACCCCTCCACTTT,CASSPRTVGGNSPLHF,TRBJ1-6,16,-,TRBV5-1,-
TGCGCCAGCAGCCAAGCGACAGGCCGAGATTCACCCCTCCACTTT,CASSQATGRDSPLHF,TRBJ1-6,15,-,TRBV4-3,-
TGTGCCAGCAGCTTGGGGTTAGCGGGGGGGCCGTACAATGAGCAGTTCTTC,CASSLGLAGGPYNEQFF,TRBJ2-1,17,-,TRBV5-8,TRBD2
TGTGCTAGTGGTTTGGGGTTTGGACAGGGTTCCTACGAGCAGTACTTC,CASGLGFGQGSYEQYF,TRBJ2-7,16,-,TRBV12-5,TRBD1
TGCGCCAGCCGCAGGTCTTTAGGGCTGAGCACTGAAGCTTTCTTT,CASRRSLGLSTEAFF,TRBJ1-1,15,-,TRBV5-1,-
TGCGCCAGCAATCCGGGACAACCGAACACCGGGGAGCTGTTTTTT,CASNPGQPNTGELFF,TRBJ2-2,15,-,TRBV5-1,-
TGTGCCAGCTCACCACCGAATAATCTTTTGCGGGGCGGCATGAACACTGAAGCTTTCTTT,CASSPPNNLLRGGMNTEAFF,TRBJ1-1,20,-,TRBV18,-
TGCGCCAGCAGCACGGACAGGGGAAAGGAAAAACTGTTTTTT,CASSTDRGKEKLFF,TRBJ1-4,14,-,TRBV5-1,TRBD1
TGTGCCAGCAGCTTGATTGAGGGGACTGAAGCTTTCTTT,CASSLIEGTEAFF,TRBJ1-1,13,few,TRBV5-5,-
TGCAGCGTTGATGGGGGGGTAAGCGGAGACACCGGGGAGCTGTTTTTT,CSVDGGVSGDTGELFF,TRBJ2-2,16,-,TRBV29-1,TRBD2
TGCAGCGTCACGGGGTTACGCTTGGAAGAGACCCAGTACTTC,CSVTGLRLEETQYF,TRBJ2-5,14,-,TRBV29-1,-
TGCGCCAGCAGCGGGATTCACGATTCGCAGCCCGAGCAGTACTTC,CASSGIHDSQPEQYF,TRBJ2-7,15,once,TRBV5-1,-
TGTGCCTGCCGCCCGGCTGACTGGAATGAAAAACTGTTTTTT,CACRPADWNEKLFF,TRBJ1-4,14,-,TRBV30,-
TGTGCCAGCAGCTTAAGTATTAACACTGAAGCTTTCTTT,CASSLSINTEAFF,TRBJ1-1,13,-,TRBV11-3,-
TGTGCCAGCAGCGCGGGGCACGGGAACACCGGGGAGCTGTTTTTT,CASSAGHGNTGELFF,TRBJ2-2,15,large,TRBV2,-
TGTGCCATCAGTGAGTCCGGGATTAACTATGGCTACACCTTC,CAISESGINYGYTF,TRBJ1-2,14,-,TRBV10-3,-
TGTGCCAGTATAGGCCATGGGGGGAGACAGTACAATGAGCAGTTCTTC,CASIGHGGRQYNEQFF,TRBJ2-1,16,-,TRBV19,-
TGTGCCAGCTCACCACCAATGGGTGCGGGTGAAAAACTGTTTTTT,CASSPPMGAGEKLFF,TRBJ1-4,15,-,TRBV18,-
TGTGCCAGCAGTGAAGAAGACAGGGGGATACAGCCCCAGCATTTT,CASSEEDRGIQPQHF,TRBJ1-5,15,-,TRBV2,TRBD1
TGTGCCAGCAGAGCCGGGACAGGACTCACAGATACGCAGTATTTT,CASRAGTGLTDTQYF,TRBJ2-3,15,-,TRBV27,TRBD1
TGTGCCAGCAGCCCCAGGGGTCAGAACACTGAAGCTTTCTTT,CASSPRGQNTEAFF,TRBJ1-1,14,-,TRBV5-4,-
TGTGCCAGTAGTAAGGGACAGGGGGGCACTGAAGCTTTCTTT,CASSKGQGGTEAFF,TRBJ1-1,14,-,TRBV19,TRBD1
TGTGCCAGCAGCTTAGGATTCGGCGCCAGCTATGGCTACACCTTC,CASSLGFGASYGYTF,TRBJ1-2,15,-,TRBV7-9,-
TGCGCCAGCAGCCAAGGGGACGGTTACGAGCAGTACTTC,CASSQGDGYEQYF,TRBJ2-7,13,-,TRBV4-1,-
TGTGCCAGTAGTATGGAAAACAGGGGTAGAACAGATACGCAGTATTTT,CASSMENRGRTDTQYF,TRBJ2-3,16,-,TRBV19,TRBD1
TGTGCCAGCCGAGGGACAGTCGGGAGCGAGCAGTACTTC,CASRGTVGSEQYF,TRBJ2-7,13,-,TRBV7-2,-
TGTGCCAGCATCTGGGGGGGACAGGGGGCGATGAACACTGAAGCTTTCTTT,CASIWGGQGAMNTEAFF,TRBJ1-1,17,once,TRBV28,TRBD1
TGTGCCAGCAGCTTGGACAGGGGTTACTCTGGCTACACCTTC,CASSLDRGYSGYTF,TRBJ1-2,14,-,TRBV5-8,TRBD1
TGTGCCAGCAGTAAACAGGGTTGGGGCTACACCTTC,CASSKQGWGYTF,TRBJ1-2,12,-,TRBV12-3/TRBV12-4,-
TGTGCCAGCAGCTTGTCGACAGATAACACTGAAGCTTTCTTT,CASSLSTDNTEAFF,TRBJ1-1,14,-,TRBV7-9,-
TGTGCCAGCGCCGGACAGGGCTCGTTCAATTCACCCCTCCACTTT,CASAGQGSFNSPLHF,TRBJ1-6,15,-,TRBV19,TRBD1
TGTGCCAGCAGCCCAAACACAGGGACCTATCAAGCTTTCTTT,CASSPNTGTYQAFF,TRBJ1-1,14,-,TRBV6-2/TRBV6-3,-
TGCGCCAGCAGCTCGGAGGATCGGCTTGAAAAACTGTTTTTT,CASSSEDRLEKLFF,TRBJ1-4,14,-,TRBV5-1,-
TGCGCCAGCAGCTTGGTCGGGAGTAGGACCGGGGAGCTGTTTTTT,CASSLVGSRTGELFF,TRBJ2-2,15,once,TRBV5-1,-
TGTGCCAGCAGCGCAGAAGACAGGGGGAACACTGAAGCTTTCTTT,CASSAEDRGNTEAFF,TRBJ1-1,15,-,TRBV2,TRBD1
TGTGCCAGCAGCTTAGGGGGACGGCGCTCTGGAAACACCATATATTTT,CASSLGGRRSGNTIYF,TRBJ1-3,16,-,TRBV7-9,-
TGTTCGTCGCGGGGGGGCAATCAGCCCCAGCATTTT,CSSRGGNQPQHF,TRBJ1-5,12,-,TRBV6-5,-
TGTGCCAGCGGGGAATTAACAGGTGAGCAGTTCTTC,CASGELTGEQFF,TRBJ2-1,12,-,TRBV7-3,-
TGTGCCAGCAGTCCCCGACAGGGGGTAAGCAATCAGCCCCAGCATTTT,CASSPRQGVSNQPQHF,TRBJ1-5,16,-,TRBV27,TRBD1
TGTGCCAGCAGAAAAGACGGGGGACTATCCTACAATGAGCAGTTCTTC,CASRKDGGLSYNEQFF,TRBJ2-1,16,-,TRBV2,TRBD2
TGTGCCAGCAGTTACTCGCTAGGAGGTAACTATGGCTACACCTTC,CASSYSLGGNYGYTF,TRBJ1-2,15,-,TRBV6-5,-
TGTGCCAGTAGTGCGGCAGGGGCCAGCACAGATACGCAGTATTTT,CASSAAGASTDTQYF,TRBJ2-3,15,-,TRBV19,-
TGTGCCAGCAACATAGGAGGCACTGAAGCTTTCTTT,CASNIGGTEAFF,TRBJ1-1,12,-,TRBV6-6,-
TGCGCCAGCAGTATCCCGGGACAGCGCAACGAGCAGTACTTC,CASSIPGQRNEQYF,TRBJ2-7,14,-,TRBV5-1,TRBD1
TGTGCCAGCAGCCAACGGACTAGCGGGAGGAGGACTGGTACGCAGTATTTT,CASSQRTSGRRTGTQYF,TRBJ2-3,17,-,TRBV3-1/TRBV3-2,TRBD2
TGTGCCAGCAGCGTGGGATTAGCGGGGCAAGAGCAGTACTTC,CASSVGLAGQEQYF,TRBJ2-7,14,-,TRBV9,TRBD2
TGTGCCAGCAGTGAAATGAGGGGGACTGGCTACACCTTC,CASSEMRGTGYTF,TRBJ1-2,13,-,TRBV6-1,-
TGTGCCAGCAGCTTAAGACAGGGTATAAACGAGCAGTACTTC,CASSLRQGINEQYF,TRBJ2-7,14,-,TRBV2,TRBD1
TGTGCCAGTAAACCTGGACTAGGCAATGAGCAGTTCTTC,CASKPGLGNEQFF,TRBJ2-1,13,-,TRBV19,TRBD2
TGTGCCAGCAACAAGGGAGGGGTCGGTGAGCAGTACTTC,CASNKGGVGEQYF,TRBJ2-7,13,-,TRBV7-8,TRBD2
TGTGCCAGCAGCTTGGCGGGCTATGGCTACACCTTC,CASSLAGYGYTF,TRBJ1-2,12,-,TRBV11-2,-
TGCGCCAGCAGACCAGGACTAGCGGGAGTGGGAGAGACCCAGTACTTC,CASRPGLAGVGETQYF,TRBJ2-5,16,-,TRBV5-1,TRBD2
TGTGCCAGCAGCCTCCGATCGCCCTCCGGGACTGGGGTGGGGGGCTACACCTTC,CASSLRSPSGTGVGGYTF,TRBJ1-2,18,-,TRBV7-9,-
TGTGCCAGCATTATGGGGGCGGGTGGCAATCAGCCCCAGCATTTT,CASIMGAGGNQPQHF,TRBJ1-5,15,-,TRBV6-5,-
TGTGCCAGCAGCTTGACTAGTTCCAATGAGCAGTTCTTC,CASSLTSSNEQFF,TRBJ2-1,13,-,TRBV5-4,-
TGCAGCGTTGATTTCCTGGACAGCCCATGGACCCAGTACTTC,CSVDFLDSPWTQYF,TRBJ2-5,14,-,TRBV29-1,-